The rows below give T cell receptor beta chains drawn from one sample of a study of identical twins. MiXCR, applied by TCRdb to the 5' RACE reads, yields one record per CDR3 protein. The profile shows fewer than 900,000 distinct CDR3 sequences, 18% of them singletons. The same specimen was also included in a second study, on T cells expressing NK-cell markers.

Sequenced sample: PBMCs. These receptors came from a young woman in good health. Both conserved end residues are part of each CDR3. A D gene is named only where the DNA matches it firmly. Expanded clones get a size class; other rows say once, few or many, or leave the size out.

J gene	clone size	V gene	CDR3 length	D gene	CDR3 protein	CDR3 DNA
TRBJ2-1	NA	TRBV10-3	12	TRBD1	CAIPGQGNEQFF	TGTGCCATTCCCGGACAGGGAAACGAGCAGTTCTTC
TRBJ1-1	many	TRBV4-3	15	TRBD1	CASSQDKGQGTEAFF	TGCGCCAGCAGCCAAGATAAAGGACAGGGCACTGAAGCTTTCTTT
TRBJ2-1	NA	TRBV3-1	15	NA	CASSPRATARNEQFF	TGTGCCAGCAGCCCAAGGGCGACAGCCCGCAATGAGCAGTTCTTC
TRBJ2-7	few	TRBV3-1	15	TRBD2	CASSLLAGAFYEQYF	TGTGCCAGCAGCCTATTAGCGGGGGCGTTCTACGAGCAGTACTTC
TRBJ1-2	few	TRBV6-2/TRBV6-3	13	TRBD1	CASRIGQGNGYTF	TGTGCCAGCAGGATCGGACAGGGAAATGGCTACACCTTC
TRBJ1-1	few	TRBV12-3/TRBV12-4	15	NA	CASNGKGYMNTEAFF	TGTGCCAGCAATGGAAAGGGCTACATGAACACTGAAGCTTTCTTT
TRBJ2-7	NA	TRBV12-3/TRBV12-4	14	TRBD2	CASSLGGGPNEQYF	TGTGCCAGCAGTTTGGGGGGAGGGCCGAACGAGCAGTACTTC
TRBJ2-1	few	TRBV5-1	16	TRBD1	CASSLAGGTSYNEQFF	TGCGCCAGCAGCTTGGCAGGGGGAACGTCCTACAATGAGCAGTTCTTC
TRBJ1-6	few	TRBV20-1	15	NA	CSAGRGVIGNSPLHF	TGCAGTGCTGGGCGGGGGGTGATCGGTAATTCACCCCTCCACTTT
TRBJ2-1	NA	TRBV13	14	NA	CASSLVGAADEQFF	TGTGCCAGCAGCTTGGTCGGAGCCGCGGATGAGCAGTTCTTC
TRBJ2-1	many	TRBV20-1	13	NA	CSARDSGRGRDLF	TGCAGTGCTAGAGATTCGGGTCGGGGCAGGGACCTTTTC
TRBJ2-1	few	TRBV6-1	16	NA	CASRSAGSGSYNEQFF	TGTGCCAGCAGGAGTGCAGGTTCGGGCTCCTACAATGAGCAGTTCTTC
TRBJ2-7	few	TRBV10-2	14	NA	CASREGAGSYEQYF	TGCGCCAGCAGGGAGGGGGCCGGCTCCTACGAGCAGTACTTC
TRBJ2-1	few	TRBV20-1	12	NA	CSAALGHNEQFF	TGCAGTGCGGCACTGGGCCACAATGAGCAGTTCTTC
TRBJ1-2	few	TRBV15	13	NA	CATNPGGDYGYTF	TGTGCCACCAACCCCGGGGGGGACTATGGCTACACCTTC
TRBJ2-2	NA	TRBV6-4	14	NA	CASSDSVEGGELFF	TGTGCCAGCAGTGACTCGGTCGAGGGCGGGGAGCTGTTTTTT
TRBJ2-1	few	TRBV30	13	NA	CAWSVSQYNEQFF	TGTGCCTGGAGTGTCTCACAGTACAATGAGCAGTTCTTC
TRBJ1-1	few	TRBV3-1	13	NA	CASSRKGSTEAFF	TGTGCCAGCAGTCGTAAGGGGAGCACTGAAGCTTTCTTT
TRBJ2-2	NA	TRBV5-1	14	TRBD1	CASSGTDNTGELFF	TGCGCCAGCAGCGGGACAGATAACACCGGGGAGCTGTTTTTT
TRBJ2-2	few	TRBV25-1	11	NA	CASTIFGELFF	TGTGCCAGCACCATCTTCGGGGAGCTGTTTTTT
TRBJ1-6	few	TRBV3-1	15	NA	CASSQADSYNSPLHF	TGTGCCAGCAGCCAAGCGGACAGCTATAATTCACCCCTCCACTTT
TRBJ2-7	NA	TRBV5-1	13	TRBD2	CASAGTSTYEQYF	TGCGCCAGCGCCGGGACTAGTACCTACGAGCAGTACTTC
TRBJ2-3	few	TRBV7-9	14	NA	CASSRSSVLDTQYF	TGTGCCAGCAGTCGAAGTTCCGTTCTAGATACGCAGTATTTT
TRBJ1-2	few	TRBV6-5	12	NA	CASYRPLRGYTF	TGTGCCAGCTACCGTCCCTTGCGTGGCTACACCTTC
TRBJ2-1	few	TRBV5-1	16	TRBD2	CASSLDASGSYNEQFF	TGCGCCAGCAGCTTAGATGCTAGCGGCTCCTACAATGAGCAGTTCTTC
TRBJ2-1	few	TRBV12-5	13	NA	CASRPTGANEQFF	TGTGCTAGTCGGCCTACCGGGGCGAATGAGCAGTTCTTC
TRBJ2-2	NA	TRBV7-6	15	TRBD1	CASSRRPTGDGELFF	TGTGCCAGCAGCCGACGGCCGACAGGGGACGGGGAGCTGTTTTTT
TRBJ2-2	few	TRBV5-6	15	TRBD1	CASSSRQGNTGELFF	TGTGCCAGCAGTAGCCGACAGGGGAACACCGGGGAGCTGTTTTTT
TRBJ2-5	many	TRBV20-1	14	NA	CSARDWGQQETQYF	TGCAGTGCTAGAGATTGGGGACAACAAGAGACCCAGTACTTC
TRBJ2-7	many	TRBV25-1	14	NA	CASSDSGSSYEQYF	TGTGCCAGCAGTGATTCGGGGTCCTCCTACGAGCAGTACTTC
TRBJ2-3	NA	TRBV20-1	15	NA	CSARAQGLNTDTQYF	TGCAGTGCTAGAGCCCAGGGCCTCAACACAGATACGCAGTATTTT
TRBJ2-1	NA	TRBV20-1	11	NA	CSAGGGNEQFF	TGCAGTGCTGGGGGCGGGAACGAGCAGTTCTTC
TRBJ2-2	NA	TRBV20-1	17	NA	CSARDGSKITNTGELFF	TGCAGTGCTAGAGATGGGAGCAAAATAACGAACACCGGGGAGCTGTTTTTT
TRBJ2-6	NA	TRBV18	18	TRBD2	CASSPSLAGVTGANVLTF	TGTGCCAGCTCACCTTCTCTAGCGGGAGTAACTGGGGCCAACGTCCTGACTTTC
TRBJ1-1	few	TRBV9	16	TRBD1	CASSKDRVSLNTEAFF	TGTGCCAGCAGCAAAGACAGGGTATCCCTGAACACTGAAGCTTTCTTT
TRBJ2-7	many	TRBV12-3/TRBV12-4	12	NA	CASSPRNYEQYF	TGTGCCAGCAGCCCTCGCAACTACGAGCAGTACTTC
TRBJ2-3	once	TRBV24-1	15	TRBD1	CATSERTGITDTQYF	TGTGCCACCAGTGAGAGGACAGGCATCACAGATACGCAGTATTTT
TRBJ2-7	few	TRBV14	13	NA	CASSEARGYEQYF	TGTGCCAGCAGCGAAGCCAGGGGATACGAGCAGTACTTC
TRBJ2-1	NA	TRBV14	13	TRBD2	CASSGTSVYEQFF	TGTGCCAGCAGCGGGACTAGTGTCTATGAGCAGTTCTTC
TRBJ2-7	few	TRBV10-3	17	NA	CAISESKQSRSSYEQYF	TGTGCCATCAGTGAGTCGAAACAATCCCGGAGCTCCTACGAGCAGTACTTC
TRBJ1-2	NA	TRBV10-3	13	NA	CATRDSEGYGYTF	TGTGCCACCCGTGACAGTGAAGGGTATGGCTACACCTTC
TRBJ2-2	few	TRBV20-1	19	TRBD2	CSARDRQGASGSYTGELFF	TGCAGTGCTAGAGATCGGCAGGGGGCTAGCGGGAGCTACACCGGGGAGCTGTTTTTT
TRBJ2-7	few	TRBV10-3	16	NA	CAISLRAEGSSYEQYF	TGTGCCATCTCTTTGCGCGCGGAAGGTTCATCCTACGAGCAGTACTTC